The 22 T cell receptor beta chains given below trace back to one sample, sequenced in a study of OX40 agonist ivuxolimab in advanced cancers. Method: immunoSEQ multiplex PCR; TCRdb's copy keeps in-frame clones and lacks some. Among approximately 80,000 clones listed, about 88% were seen once. The sample was CD4+ or CD8+ T cells sorted from blood, taken in a trial of the OX40 agonist ivuxolimab. The receptors were sampled from an adult with an advanced solid tumor such as melanoma, head and neck, liver or kidney cancer.

The count of this clone is one. The genes are TRBV4-2 and TRBJ1-4; D is uncertain. In germline, CDR1 is LGHNA, CDR2 YNFKEQ. The length of the CDR3 is 15 residues. V was pared by 3 bases and J by 8 bases, with 16 bases between. CDR3 protein: CASSQTGSEREKLFF. DNA of the CDR3: TGTGCCAGCAGCCAGACCGGATCGGAGCGGGAAAAACTGTTTTTT.

The rearrangement uses TRBV14 and TRBJ1-4; D possibly corresponds to TRBD1 (5 bases). CDR1 is SGHDN and CDR2 is FVKESK in the germline V gene. The CDR3 is made up of 16 amino acids. Trimming left V 3 bases short and J 8 bases short, with 19 bases between. CDR3 loop: CASSHRAGTGEEKLFF. Written as DNA, the CDR3 is TGTGCCAGCAGCCATAGAGCCGGGACCGGGGAGGAAAAACTGTTTTTT.

This chain uses TRBV4-2 with TRBJ2-3; D unclear. Per germline, CDR1 LGHNA and CDR2 YNFKEQ. Trimming pared 0 bases from V and 8 bases from J, leaving 6 bases between. This CDR3 comprises 12 residues. In DNA form, the CDR3 reads TGTGCCAGCAGCCAAGATTTAGCTACGCAGTATTTT. It yields the protein CASSQDLATQYF.

The count of this clone is one. The V and J genes are TRBV18 and TRBJ2-1; 7 nucleotides line up with TRBD1. V shed 3 bases, J shed 0 bases, and the junction held 5 bases outside the gene matches. The CDR3 has 16 amino acids. Germline values: CDR1 KGHSH, CDR2 LQKENI. CDR3 sequence reads: CASSPTGAGSYNEQFF. The CDR3 DNA reads as TGTGCCAGCTCACCTACAGGGGCTGGCTCCTACAATGAGCAGTTCTTC.

This sequence joins TRBV28 and TRBJ1-6, with a tentative D call TRBD1 (5 bases). With 8 bases removed from V and 0 bases from J, the gap between germline ends came to 5 bases. The CDR3 runs 13 residues. CDR1 and CDR2 from the germline V gene are MDHEN and SYDVKM. DNA of the CDR3: TGTGCCAGCGACAGCTCCTATAATTCACCCCTCCACTTT. Amino acids: CASDSSYNSPLHF.

V is TRBV27 and J is TRBJ1-3, with D tentatively TRBD1 (5 bases). Germline values: CDR1 MNHEY, CDR2 SMNVEV (reference sequence). This CDR3 contains 18 residues. Between the trimmed V and J ends, which lost 6 bases and 0 bases, there was a span of 21 bases. The CDR3 region has the DNA TGTGCCAGCAGGGGGGGACGGCTAGTCTCGAGCTCTGGAAACACCATATATTTT. This translates into CASRGGRLVSSSGNTIYF.

This clone was detected only once. This chain uses TRBV29-1 with TRBJ1-2, with TRBD1 as a possible D gene (6 bases). CDR1 and CDR2 (germline): SQVTM, ANQGSEA. V was cut by 7 bases and J by 7 bases, with 16 bases left in between. The CDR3 is 12 amino acids. As DNA, the CDR3 is TGCAGCGGCCAAGGGGGTATCAGTGGCTACACCTTC. Protein product: CSGQGGISGYTF.

Here the CDR3 DNA reads TGCGCCAGCAGAACCCCCCGGGGAGGGACCTCCTCTGGAAACACCATATATTTT. Encoded protein: CASRTPRGGTSSGNTIYF. This chain joins TRBV10-1 and TRBJ1-3; tentative D call: TRBD1 (5 bases). V lost 6 bases, J lost 0 bases, and 21 bases lay in between. Germline CDR1 reads WNHNN; CDR2 reads SYGVQD (reference sequence). CDR3 length equals 18 residues.

The genes are TRBV7-9 and TRBJ2-7; D is unclear. In germline, CDR1 is SEHNR, CDR2 FQNEAQ (reference sequence). Trimming removed 0 bases at V and 5 bases at J, with 2 bases between. The CDR3 totals 11 residues. CDR3 amino acids: CASSLAHEQYF. The CDR3 DNA reads TGTGCCAGCAGCTTAGCTCACGAGCAGTACTTC.

The count of this clone is one. The chain links TRBV2 to TRBJ1-5; D is possibly TRBD1 (5 bases). This CDR3 is built from 13 residues. Between the trimmed V and J ends, which lost 2 bases and 4 bases, there was a span of 6 bases. Germline assignment: CDR1 SNHLY and CDR2 FYNNEI. The CDR3 is CASSEQGNQPQHF. CDR3 sequence (DNA): TGTGCCAGCAGTGAACAGGGAAATCAGCCCCAGCATTTT.

V usage is TRBV28 and J usage is TRBJ2-1; 11 bases line up with TRBD2. Germline V gives CDR1 MDHEN, CDR2 SYDVKM. V dropped 5 bases and J dropped 5; count of bases not matched to a gene: 5. The CDR3 contains 15 residues. This CDR3 reads CASSVPGLADNEQFF. CDR3 sequence (DNA): TGTGCCAGCAGTGTTCCGGGACTAGCGGACAATGAGCAGTTCTTC. Supplemented by reference TRBV28 and TRBJ2-1, the full variable domain reads DVKVTQSSRYLVKRTGEKVFLECVQDMDHENMFWYRQDPGLGLRLIYFSYDVKMKEKGDIPEGYSVSREKKERFSLILESASTNQTSMYLCASSVPGLADNEQFFGPGTRLTVL.

The chain carries TRBV14 and TRBJ1-5; no reliable D call. V dropped 0 bases and J dropped 6 bases, with 6 bases sitting between them. The germline V gene has CDR1 SGHDN and CDR2 FVKESK. The CDR3 contains 13 residues. CDR3 sequence reads: CASSQEEGQPQHF. The DNA of the CDR3 is TGTGCCAGCAGCCAAGAGGAAGGTCAGCCCCAGCATTTT.

There are a few counts of this clone. The chain combines TRBV5-8 with TRBJ1-4, with 9 positions matching TRBD1. The junction had 4 bases not matched to a gene; V was cut back by 4 bases and J by 0 bases. This CDR3 is built from 16 residues. The germline gives CDR1 SGHTS, CDR2 YDEGEE. CDR3 sequence reads: CASSPRQGATNEKLFF. CDR3 DNA: TGTGCCAGCAGCCCACGACAGGGGGCAACTAATGAAAAACTGTTTTTT.

This clone was counted a single time. A read error may produce the germline difference seen at one junction end. The chain is built from TRBV28 and TRBJ2-7, with TRBD2 matching 13 bases. Looked up from germline, CDR1 is MDHEN and CDR2 is SYDVKM. The CDR3 has 13 amino acids. The CDR3: CASRLAGGPLMDF. CDR3 in DNA: TGTGCCAGCAGACTAGCGGGAGGGCCCCTTATGGACTTC.

This clone was observed a single time. The V and J genes are TRBV18 and TRBJ1-4; D remains ambiguous. The length of the CDR3 is 12 residues. Germline loops: CDR1 KGHSH, CDR2 LQKENI. V was pared by 2 bases and J by 8 bases, with 6 bases between. CDR3 sequence: CASSPGAEKLFF. In nucleotides, the CDR3 is TGTGCCAGCTCACCAGGAGCCGAAAAACTGTTTTTT.

The chain has TRBV4-3 and TRBJ1-1, with D hard to call. The length of the CDR3 is 14 residues. CDR1 LGHNA and CDR2 YSLEER come from the germline V gene. V lost 0 bases to trimming and J lost 4 bases, with 9 bases between them. Written as DNA, the CDR3 is TGCGCCAGCAGCCAAGATAGCGTTACCACTGAAGCTTTCTTT. It translates to CASSQDSVTTEAFF.

This chain joins TRBV7-2 and TRBJ2-3, with D possibly being TRBD2 (7 bases). This CDR3 spans 15 amino acids. Germline-derived CDR1 and CDR2 are SGHTA and FQGNSA. Trimming left V 3 bases short and J 4 bases short, with 14 bases between. The CDR3 DNA is TGTGCCAGCAGCTTCGGTGGCGGGGGCGCAGATACGCAGTATTTT. It is translated as CASSFGGGGADTQYF.

In the case of this clone: One junction end does not reproduce the germline sequence, and a read error may be involved. The V call is TRBV7-9, the J call TRBJ2-4, with a tentative D call TRBD1 (5 bases). The CDR3 sequence is 13 residues long. Germline CDR1 and CDR2: SEHNR and FQNEAQ (reference sequence). The CDR3 is CASSADLGAGHSF. The CDR3 DNA is TGTGCCAGCAGCGCCGATCTTGGGGCTGGCCATTCCTTC. Full variable domain (remainder filled in from reference TRBV7-9 and TRBJ2-4): DTGVSQNPRHKITKRGQNVTFRCDPISEHNRLYWYRQTLGQGPEFLTYFQNEAQLEKSRLLSDRFSAERPKGSFSTLEIQRTEQGDSAMYLCASSADLGAGHSFGAGTRLSVL.

The chain uses TRBV6-5 and TRBJ1-2, with a possible D match to TRBD1 (5 bases). Germline assignment: CDR1 MNHEY and CDR2 SVGAGI. This CDR3 is built from 14 residues. Trimming left V 4 bases short and J 6 bases short, with 15 bases between. CDR3 nucleotides: TGTGCCAGCAGTTTCCGATGGGGGGGGAATGGCTACACCTTC. Translated, it gives CASSFRWGGNGYTF.

The V and J genes are TRBV5-8 and TRBJ1-5; no definite D call. The CDR3 extends over 16 amino acids. The V and J ends lost 6 bases and 4 bases respectively, with 20 bases between them. The germline gives CDR1 SGHTS, CDR2 YDEGEE. The CDR3 coding sequence is TGTGCCAGCACCACCCTCGTAGGGTCATGGAATCAGCCCCAGCATTTT. This gives the protein CASTTLVGSWNQPQHF.

CDR3 region: CASSQYRESSPLHF. In DNA form, the CDR3 reads TGTGCCAGCAGCCAATACAGGGAGAGCTCACCCCTCCACTTT. The chain links TRBV7-2 to TRBJ1-6; weak D call: TRBD1 (6 bases). The CDR3 length is 14 residues. Trimming stripped 5 bases from V and 10 bases from J, with 15 bases between. Germline lookup yields CDR1 SGHTA and CDR2 FQGNSA.

The J gene is TRBJ2-1, the V gene TRBV11-3, with D unclear. Germline-derived CDR1 and CDR2 are SGHNT and YENEEA. The CDR3 is made up of 16 amino acids. V was shortened by 3 bases and J by 9 bases, with 21 bases between the two germline ends. Here the CDR3 reads CASSFLFPPIGGEQFF. The CDR3 region has the DNA TGTGCCAGCAGCTTCCTCTTCCCGCCCATAGGTGGTGAGCAGTTCTTC.